This T cell receptor (beta chain) derives from a study of T cell clonality in common variable immunodeficiency. Sequencing input was equivalent genomic DNA from CVID and controls. Profiled with immunoSEQ multiplex PCR; TCRdb holds only in-frame clones, not every one. The record shows approximately 37,000 clones for this sample, with no singletons present. This clone was observed at least ten times. Its antigen is undetermined. With the read ending 3 residues before the CDR3 end, the germline J gene is used to fill in that end. The study's findings and limits: Patient heterogeneity in the CVID cohort limited correlations between repertoire features and clinical complications. Compared with controls, CVID subjects had fewer shared TCRbeta clones. Fewer deletions and N-nucleotide insertions were reportedly seen in common variable immunodeficiency TCR beta sequences.

CDR1 LNHDA and CDR2 SQIVND come from the germline V gene (reference sequence). The CDR3 is 15 residues long. V was clipped by 3 bases and J by 5 bases, with 16 bases between them. The chain uses TRBV19 and TRBJ1-1, with D possibly matching TRBD1 (5 bases). This clonotype originated in a person between 18 and 69 years old in good health. The specimen sequenced was peripheral blood mononuclear cells. Incomplete CDR3 DNA: TGTGCCAGTAGTATTAACAACGATCGGGGGACTGAA. As protein: CASSINNDRGTE. The whole CDR3 reads CASSINNDRGTEAFF.